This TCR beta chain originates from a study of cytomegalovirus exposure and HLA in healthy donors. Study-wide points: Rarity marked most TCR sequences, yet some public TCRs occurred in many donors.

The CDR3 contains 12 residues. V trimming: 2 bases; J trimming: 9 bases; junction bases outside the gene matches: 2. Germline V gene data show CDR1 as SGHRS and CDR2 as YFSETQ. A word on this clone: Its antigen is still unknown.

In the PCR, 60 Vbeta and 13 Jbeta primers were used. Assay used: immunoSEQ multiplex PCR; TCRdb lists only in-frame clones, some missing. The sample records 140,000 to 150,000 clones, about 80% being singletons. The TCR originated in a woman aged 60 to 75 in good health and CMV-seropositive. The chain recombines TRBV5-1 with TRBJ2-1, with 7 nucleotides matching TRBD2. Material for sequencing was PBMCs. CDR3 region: CASSLAGIEQFF. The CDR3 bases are TGCGCCAGCAGCTTAGCGGGAATTGAGCAGTTCTTC.